This note documents a single TCR beta chain sequence. Its target is unknown. 13 Jbeta primers and 60 Vbeta primers were used for the PCR. Only in-frame clones appear in the TCRdb table, and some are missing; sequencing was by immunoSEQ multiplex PCR. The sample yields around 180,000 clones, 81% seen once. Healthy bone marrow donors made up the donors. J was trimmed by 9 bases and V by 0 bases; bases with no gene match: 11. CDR3 length equals 16 residues. CDR1 and CDR2 from the germline V gene are LGHNA and YNFKEQ. This specimen belongs to a study of cytomegalovirus exposure and HLA in healthy donors. Study-wide results and limits: It was assumed in the presence/absence analyses that sequencing depth was roughly uniform across donors.

The TCR was taken from a man in his late teens or twenties in good health and CMV-seronegative. The sequenced sample consisted of PBMCs. V and J are TRBV4-2 and TRBJ2-1; 7 positions match TRBD2. The CDR3 protein is CASSQDSGLGNSEQFF. In nucleotides, the CDR3 is TGTGCCAGCAGCCAAGATAGTGGACTAGGTAACAGTGAGCAGTTCTTC.